These T cell receptor beta chains were read from a single sample in a study of control samples from healthy donors and cancer patients. Libraries were prepared by immunoSEQ multiplex PCR; TCRdb keeps only in-frame clonotypes and omits some of them. The sample has about 180,000 clones; approximately 90% are singletons. The sample taken for sequencing was blood. The receptors were sampled from a young man in good health. The CDR3 runs from the conserved cysteine through the conserved F or W.

J gene: TRBJ2-7; CDR3 length: 15; V gene: TRBV3-1/TRBV3-2; CDR3 protein: CASSQDTSEVYEQYF
J gene: TRBJ2-7; CDR3 length: 11; V gene: TRBV2; CDR3 protein: CASSELYEQYF
J gene: TRBJ1-4; CDR3 length: 16; V gene: TRBV28; CDR3 protein: CASSPPGGGGYEKLFF
J gene: TRBJ1-6; CDR3 length: 18; V gene: TRBV5-1; CDR3 protein: CASSLRGQGTSYNSPLHF
J gene: TRBJ2-3; CDR3 length: 16; V gene: TRBV6-5; CDR3 protein: CASSYSGRWSTDTQYF
J gene: TRBJ2-5; CDR3 length: 15; V gene: TRBV5-1; CDR3 protein: CASSLALAGGETQYF
J gene: TRBJ1-1; CDR3 length: 13; V gene: TRBV7-2; CDR3 protein: CASSRDRNTEAFF
J gene: TRBJ1-4; CDR3 length: 15; V gene: TRBV19; CDR3 protein: CASSITTGTNEKLFF
J gene: TRBJ1-3; CDR3 length: 15; V gene: TRBV7-6; CDR3 protein: CASSNPGTDGNTIYF
J gene: TRBJ1-1; CDR3 length: 14; V gene: TRBV6-5; CDR3 protein: CASTRTGLGTEAFF
J gene: TRBJ2-1; CDR3 length: 12; V gene: TRBV7-9; CDR3 protein: CASSFTYNEQFF
J gene: TRBJ2-5; CDR3 length: 12; V gene: TRBV6-5; CDR3 protein: CASRGQQETQYF
J gene: TRBJ2-7; CDR3 length: 12; V gene: TRBV12-3/TRBV12-4; CDR3 protein: CASSPQGREQYF
J gene: TRBJ1-1; CDR3 length: 16; V gene: TRBV10-3; CDR3 protein: CAIRGGGGPMNTEAFF
J gene: TRBJ1-5; CDR3 length: 14; V gene: TRBV28; CDR3 protein: CASSLVAGVQPQHF
J gene: TRBJ2-6; CDR3 length: 17; V gene: TRBV19; CDR3 protein: CASSPLSGGSGANVLTF
J gene: TRBJ1-2; CDR3 length: 13; V gene: TRBV10-3; CDR3 protein: CAISDRGQAVYTF
J gene: TRBJ2-7; CDR3 length: 13; V gene: TRBV28; CDR3 protein: CASTIAPPLEQYF
J gene: TRBJ1-1; CDR3 length: 18; V gene: TRBV7-6; CDR3 protein: CASSSMLGDPSLNTEAFF
J gene: TRBJ1-1; CDR3 length: 14; V gene: TRBV6-5; CDR3 protein: CASRNPGGNTEAFF
J gene: TRBJ1-6; CDR3 length: 14; V gene: TRBV6-5; CDR3 protein: CASHEGAYDSPLHF
J gene: TRBJ1-5; CDR3 length: 16; V gene: TRBV2; CDR3 protein: CASSDGLNRGDQPQHF
J gene: TRBJ1-2; CDR3 length: 14; V gene: TRBV6-5; CDR3 protein: CASRRQGRGYGYTF
J gene: TRBJ1-1; CDR3 length: 14; V gene: TRBV18; CDR3 protein: CASSPSRTNTEAFF
J gene: TRBJ1-5; CDR3 length: 19; V gene: TRBV27; CDR3 protein: CASSLGGQGGPYSNQPQHF
J gene: TRBJ2-2; CDR3 length: 15; V gene: TRBV24-1; CDR3 protein: CATSDPGLGTGELFF
J gene: TRBJ2-2; CDR3 length: 15; V gene: TRBV3-1/TRBV3-2; CDR3 protein: CASRTSGANTGELFF
J gene: TRBJ2-7; CDR3 length: 16; V gene: TRBV3-1/TRBV3-2; CDR3 protein: CASSHLTSGPSYEQYF
J gene: TRBJ1-1; CDR3 length: 16; V gene: TRBV7-9; CDR3 protein: CASSFLGPGMNTEAFF
J gene: TRBJ2-5; CDR3 length: 17; V gene: TRBV28; CDR3 protein: CASSLGSSRRGQETQYF
J gene: TRBJ2-2; CDR3 length: 17; V gene: TRBV11-2; CDR3 protein: CASSSGWGGRSAGELFF
J gene: TRBJ1-5; CDR3 length: 13; V gene: TRBV5-4; CDR3 protein: CASSYGSNQPQHF
J gene: TRBJ2-1; CDR3 length: 14; V gene: TRBV6-5; CDR3 protein: CASSRSSGTGEQFF
J gene: TRBJ2-1; CDR3 length: 13; V gene: TRBV12-3/TRBV12-4; CDR3 protein: CASSFGGLGEQFF
J gene: TRBJ2-3; CDR3 length: 13; V gene: TRBV6-4; CDR3 protein: CASSRLIGDTQYF